The following is a T cell receptor (beta chain) sequence with its context. As to time point: blood 4 weeks post-SBRT, at nephrectomy. Regarding treatment: 15 Gy SBRT to primary tumor, nephrectomy 4 weeks later. Blood was sampled at baseline, 2 weeks and 4 weeks after SBRT. The sample belongs to a study of radiation and T cells in renal cell carcinoma. Profiled with immunoSEQ multiplex PCR; TCRdb holds only in-frame clones, not every one. The sample includes about 77,000 clones, over 65% of them seen just once. The clonotype comes from a woman in her fifties or sixties with renal cell carcinoma. This material consisted of blood, taken from a patient whose treatment included radiotherapy and nephrectomy.

CDR3 sequence reads: CASSHPPPQEQFF. CDR3 nucleotide sequence: TGCGCCAGCAGCCACCCGCCGCCACAAGAGCAGTTCTTC. The gene calls are TRBV4-1 and TRBJ2-1; D is unresolved. Germline CDR1 reads MGHRA; CDR2 reads YSYEKL. The V end lost 3 bases, the J end lost 10 bases, and 13 bases lay between the germline ends. CDR3 length: 13 residues.